These T cell receptor beta chains were read from a single sample in a study of CXCR3-negative and CXCR3-positive naive CD8 T cells. TCRdb re-called the 5' RACE reads; every CDR3 protein appears as one record, without DNA. This sample's clone table lists 65,000 to 85,000 distinct CDR3 sequences. The sequenced sample consisted of naive CXCR3- CD8+ T cells from blood. The receptors were sampled from a human donor in good health. Some clones in this sample may be carry-over from other donors' samples. CDR3s include the opening cysteine and the closing phenylalanine or tryptophan.

j_call v_call cdr3_aa
TRBJ2-7 TRBV5-1 CASSWGGAAYEQYF
TRBJ2-5 TRBV5-1 CASSLMGGAETQYF
TRBJ2-3 TRBV21-1 CASSKSGADEVIDTQYF
TRBJ2-1 TRBV4-3 CASSQDRVFPTGRSSYNEQFF
TRBJ2-1 TRBV7-7 CASSPGIAGTGNEQFF
TRBJ2-7 TRBV7-8 CASSHSPSYEQYF
TRBJ2-2 TRBV11-2 CASTWEGTGELFF
TRBJ2-3 TRBV7-3 CASSGGGHRTDTQYF
TRBJ1-1 TRBV28 CASTPTGGLVVLNTEAFF
TRBJ2-3 TRBV28 CASSFSVSSGGTDTQYF
TRBJ2-7 TRBV5-1 CARWTGGYEQYF
TRBJ2-7 TRBV10-2 CASSERGQDYEQYF
TRBJ1-3 TRBV7-3 CASSLGSSGNTIYF
TRBJ1-2 TRBV29-1 CSTRGQGWNGYTF
TRBJ2-3 TRBV10-3 CAISESTGVPNTDTQYF
TRBJ2-7 TRBV13 CASSLAGGYYEQYF
TRBJ2-1 TRBV5-1 CASSLGLAVSYNEQFF
TRBJ2-7 TRBV4-3 CASSQVEGSPYEQYF
TRBJ1-5 TRBV7-9 CASSSPGTSNQPQHF
TRBJ2-1 TRBV14 CASSLRKGQGSGKTYNEQFF
TRBJ1-3 TRBV12-3/TRBV12-4 CASSLAGQGYGNTIYF
TRBJ1-6 TRBV29-1 CSVEGSSYNSPLHF
TRBJ2-1 TRBV5-5 CASSLTSGREQFF
TRBJ1-1 TRBV19 CASIIPGGTEAFF
TRBJ2-3 TRBV4-1 CASSQDQQDTDTQYF
TRBJ2-3 TRBV6-4 CASSEDPGADTQYF
TRBJ1-1 TRBV27 CASSLSGVNTEAFF
TRBJ1-1 TRBV29-1 CSAISPQTPNTEAFF
TRBJ2-7 TRBV7-9 CAVSGSYEQYF
TRBJ1-5 TRBV4-1 CASSQGTEWGNQPQHF
TRBJ2-3 TRBV6-4 CASSEGSSDTQYF
TRBJ2-1 TRBV6-5 CASGLRQGGTSEQFF
TRBJ2-1 TRBV23-1 CASLPPPMTGDPYNEQFF
TRBJ2-7 TRBV7-9 CASSEARDSVYGQYF
TRBJ1-6 TRBV29-1 CSVQQGSSPLHF
TRBJ2-2 TRBV7-7 CASSPGTGGTGELFF
TRBJ2-3 TRBV7-8 CASSLTGNGATDTQYF
TRBJ2-2 TRBV29-1 CSVDGGGNTGELFF
TRBJ2-5 TRBV28 CASSLSVSGDPRAQYF
TRBJ1-1 TRBV12-3/TRBV12-4 CASSWGRAQPEAFF
TRBJ2-3 TRBV5-6 CASSLSDRSTDTQYF
TRBJ1-1 TRBV7-3 CASRWTTGMNTEAFF
TRBJ2-7 TRBV15 CATSSGTETYEQYF
TRBJ2-7 TRBV6-5 CASRTAYEQYF
TRBJ1-5 TRBV7-9 CASSDSSTRYNQPQHF
TRBJ2-1 TRBV28 CASSLERDSYNEQFF
TRBJ2-7 TRBV4-1 CASSPTGQAFEQYF
TRBJ1-1 TRBV29-1 CSVDIDRGEAFF